This T cell receptor (beta chain) was recovered during a study of T cell repertoires in cytomegalovirus infection. TCRdb re-called the reads through MiXCR, storing one row per CDR3 protein. The sample records some 680,000 distinct CDR3 sequences, 35% being singletons. A single count supports this clonotype. J was trimmed by 2 bases and V by 7 bases; bases with no gene match: 10. The CDR3 spans 16 residues. The V and J genes are TRBV12-3 or TRBV12-4 and TRBJ2-3; TRBD2 aligns across 9 bases. The sequencing input was PBMCs. This sequence originates from a human donor in good health (CMV status not recorded). Some clones in this sample may be carry-over from other donors' samples. CDR3 DNA: TGTGCCAGCACTCCCTACCGCGGGAGGGTCACAGATACGCAGTATTTT. This gives the protein CASTPYRGRVTDTQYF.